The entry that follows covers one T cell receptor beta chain sequence. Its antigen remains unidentified. The CDR3 loop spans 15 amino acids. From germline, CDR1 is SGHTA and CDR2 FQGTGA. V was trimmed by 3 bases and J by 10 bases, leaving 16 bases between them. This sample is drawn from a study of T cell responses to AZD1222 COVID-19 vaccine. General study results and limits: The span of vaccine-associated CD4 TCRs extended across spike, with dominance at 160-218 and 743-854. No day 14 peak samples; only post-peak repertoires were characterized. Spike-specific TCR breadth and depth both grew after two AZD1222 doses.

TCRdb keeps only in-frame clones here, not all; method: immunoSEQ multiplex PCR. The table lists roughly 180,000 clones, approximately 93% of them singletons. The material was peripheral blood, obtained 28 days after the second AZD1222 dose. This chain uses TRBV7-3 with TRBJ1-6; no clear D. This TCR was recovered from an adult who received the AZD1222 COVID-19 vaccine. Here the CDR3 DNA reads TGTGCCAGCAGCTTGTTTGAGGGAGCGGGGTCACCCCTCCACTTT. Translation: CASSLFEGAGSPLHF. The entire variable domain, with the rest obtained from reference TRBV7-3 and TRBJ1-6, is as follows: GAGVSQTPSNKVTEKGKYVELRCDPISGHTALYWYRQSLGQGPEFLIYFQGTGAADDSGLPNDRFFAVRPEGSVSTLKIQRTERGDSAVYLCASSLFEGAGSPLHFGNGTRLTVT.